These T cell receptor beta chains were read from a single sample in a study of blood T cell repertoires in COVID-19. Measured with immunoSEQ multiplex PCR; TCRdb has only the in-frame clones, and not every one. Altogether roughly 90,000 clones are present, around 90% being singletons, with the ten largest covering 2.7%. Sequenced material: peripheral blood. The source is a man aged 50-60 years with COVID-19, enrolled during active disease. Each CDR3 is given with its conserved first and last residue. The D gene is left open where the match is weak. Clone size is stated in some rows and not others, as once, few, many or a class when expanded.

j_gene: TRBJ1-1; abundance: .; d_gene: .; v_gene: TRBV18; CDR3nt: TGTGCCAGCTCACCAGGGGCGAGAAACACTGAAGCTTTCTTT; CDR3aa: CASSPGARNTEAFF
j_gene: TRBJ2-1; abundance: .; d_gene: TRBD2; v_gene: TRBV5-1; CDR3nt: TGCGCCAGCAGCTTACAGCGGGGGATGAATAATGAGCAGTTCTTC; CDR3aa: CASSLQRGMNNEQFF
j_gene: TRBJ1-1; abundance: many; d_gene: TRBD1; v_gene: TRBV2; CDR3nt: TGTGCCAGCAGCAAGGACAGGGGAGGCACTGAAGCTTTCTTT; CDR3aa: CASSKDRGGTEAFF
j_gene: TRBJ2-7; abundance: .; d_gene: TRBD1; v_gene: TRBV30; CDR3nt: TGTGCCTATGACAGGGGATCCTACGAGCAGTACTTC; CDR3aa: CAYDRGSYEQYF
j_gene: TRBJ1-5; abundance: once; d_gene: .; v_gene: TRBV6-5; CDR3nt: TGTGCCAGCAGCGATACACCTAATCAGCCCCAGCATTTT; CDR3aa: CASSDTPNQPQHF
j_gene: TRBJ2-7; abundance: .; d_gene: TRBD1; v_gene: TRBV6-4; CDR3nt: TGTGCCAGCAGGGCAACACAGGGGGACCACGAGCAGTACTTC; CDR3aa: CASRATQGDHEQYF
j_gene: TRBJ2-5; abundance: .; d_gene: TRBD1; v_gene: TRBV6-7; CDR3nt: TGTGCCACCTGGGACAGGGGTTGGGAGACCCAGTACTTC; CDR3aa: CATWDRGWETQYF
j_gene: TRBJ2-3; abundance: .; d_gene: TRBD2; v_gene: TRBV28; CDR3nt: TGTGCCAGCAGACCTAGCGGGGGCGGGTATACGCAGTATTTT; CDR3aa: CASRPSGGGYTQYF
j_gene: TRBJ1-6; abundance: .; d_gene: TRBD1; v_gene: TRBV18; CDR3nt: TGTGCCAGCTCACCAGGGACAGGGATTAATTCACCCCTCCACTTT; CDR3aa: CASSPGTGINSPLHF
j_gene: TRBJ1-3; abundance: few; d_gene: .; v_gene: TRBV4-3; CDR3nt: TGCGCCAGCAGCCAAGATCTGGACAGCTCTGGAAACACCATATATTTT; CDR3aa: CASSQDLDSSGNTIYF
j_gene: TRBJ1-1; abundance: .; d_gene: .; v_gene: TRBV7-2; CDR3nt: TGTGCCAGCAGCTCCGATAGGAACACTGAAGCTTTCTTT; CDR3aa: CASSSDRNTEAFF